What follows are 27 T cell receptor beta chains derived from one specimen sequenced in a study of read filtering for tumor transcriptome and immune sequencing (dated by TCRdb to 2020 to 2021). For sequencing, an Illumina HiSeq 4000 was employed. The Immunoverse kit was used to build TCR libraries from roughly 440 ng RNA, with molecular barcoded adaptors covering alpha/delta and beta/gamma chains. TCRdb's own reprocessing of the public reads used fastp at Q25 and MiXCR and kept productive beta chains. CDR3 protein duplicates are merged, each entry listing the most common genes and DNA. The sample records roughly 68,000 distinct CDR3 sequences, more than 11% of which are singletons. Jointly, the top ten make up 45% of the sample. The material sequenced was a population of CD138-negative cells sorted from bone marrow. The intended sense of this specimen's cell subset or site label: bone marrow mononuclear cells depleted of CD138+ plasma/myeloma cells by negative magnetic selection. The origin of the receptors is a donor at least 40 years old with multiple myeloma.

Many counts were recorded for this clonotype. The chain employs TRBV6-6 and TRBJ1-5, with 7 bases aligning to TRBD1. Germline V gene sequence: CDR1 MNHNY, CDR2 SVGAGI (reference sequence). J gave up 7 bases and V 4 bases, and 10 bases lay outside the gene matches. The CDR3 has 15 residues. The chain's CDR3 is CASSSRDSLGQPQHF. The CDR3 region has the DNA TGTGCCAGCAGTTCCCGGGACAGCCTAGGGCAGCCCCAGCATTTT.

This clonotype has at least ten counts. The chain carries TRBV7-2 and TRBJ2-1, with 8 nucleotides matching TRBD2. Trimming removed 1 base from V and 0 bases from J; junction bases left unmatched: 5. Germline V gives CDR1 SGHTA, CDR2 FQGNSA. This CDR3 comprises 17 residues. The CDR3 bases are TGTGCCAGCAGCTTAGGACCAAGCGGGGGCTCCTACAATGAGCAGTTCTTC. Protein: CASSLGPSGGSYNEQFF. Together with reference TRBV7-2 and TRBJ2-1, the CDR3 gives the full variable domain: GAGVSQSPSNKVTEKGKDVELRCDPISGHTALYWYRQSLGQGLEFLIYFQGNSAPDKSGLPSDRFSAERTGGSVSTLTIQRTQQEDSAVYLCASSLGPSGGSYNEQFFGPGTRLTVL.

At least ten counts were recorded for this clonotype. The DNA of the CDR3 is TGTGCCAGCAGTGAAGTGGGACAGAGCAATCAGCCCCAGCATTTT. Protein sequence: CASSEVGQSNQPQHF. V is TRBV6-1 and J is TRBJ1-5, with TRBD1 matching over 7 bases. Germline lookup yields CDR1 MNHNS and CDR2 SASEGT. The CDR3 length is 15 residues. V was clipped by 1 base and J by 1 base; unmatched bases: 1.

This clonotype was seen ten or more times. The CDR3 DNA follows: TGTGCCAGCAGCTTAGCGCTAGTACCTGGGAGAGAGACCCAGTACTTC. Its protein is CASSLALVPGRETQYF. The chain is built from TRBV7-2 and TRBJ2-5; a weak D match, TRBD2 (5 bases). Trimming removed 0 bases at V and 4 bases at J, with 15 bases between. Germline lookup yields CDR1 SGHTA and CDR2 FQGNSA. The CDR3 totals 16 residues.

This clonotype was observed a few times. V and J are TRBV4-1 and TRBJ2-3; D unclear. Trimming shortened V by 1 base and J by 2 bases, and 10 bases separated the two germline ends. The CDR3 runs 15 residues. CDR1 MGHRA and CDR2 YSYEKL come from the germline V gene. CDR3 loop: CASSQATWNTDTQYF. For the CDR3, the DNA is TGCGCCAGCAGCCAAGCCACATGGAACACAGATACGCAGTATTTT.

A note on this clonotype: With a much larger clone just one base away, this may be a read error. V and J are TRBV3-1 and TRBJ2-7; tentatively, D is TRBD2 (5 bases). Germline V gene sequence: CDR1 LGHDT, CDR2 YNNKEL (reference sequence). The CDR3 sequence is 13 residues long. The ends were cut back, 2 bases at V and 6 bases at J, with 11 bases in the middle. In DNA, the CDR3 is TGTGCCAGCAGCCAAACGGGGAGTTCCGAGCAGTACTTC. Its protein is CASSQTGSSEQYF.

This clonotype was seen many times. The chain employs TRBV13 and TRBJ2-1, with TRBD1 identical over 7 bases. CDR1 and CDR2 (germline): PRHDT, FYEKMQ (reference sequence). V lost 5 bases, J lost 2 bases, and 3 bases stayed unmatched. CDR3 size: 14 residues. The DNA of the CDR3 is TGTGCCAGCAGCCCTAGGGGGCCCTACAATGAGCAGTTCTTC. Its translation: CASSPRGPYNEQFF.

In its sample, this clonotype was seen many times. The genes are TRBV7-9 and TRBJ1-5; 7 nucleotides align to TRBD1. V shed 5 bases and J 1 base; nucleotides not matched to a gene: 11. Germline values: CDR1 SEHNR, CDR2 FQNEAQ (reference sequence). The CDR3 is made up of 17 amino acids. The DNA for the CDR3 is TGTGCCAGCAGCGCCCCGGCTGCAGGGGGGAGCAATCAGCCCCAGCATTTT. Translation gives CASSAPAAGGSNQPQHF.

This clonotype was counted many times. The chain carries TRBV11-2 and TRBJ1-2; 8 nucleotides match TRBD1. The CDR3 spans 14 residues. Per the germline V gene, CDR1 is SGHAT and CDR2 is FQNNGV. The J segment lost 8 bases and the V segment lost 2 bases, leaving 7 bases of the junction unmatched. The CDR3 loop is CASSLQGALEGYTF. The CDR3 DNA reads TGTGCCAGCAGCTTACAGGGGGCACTGGAAGGCTACACCTTC. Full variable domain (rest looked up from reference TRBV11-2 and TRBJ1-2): EAGVAQSPRYKIIEKRQSVAFWCNPISGHATLYWYQQILGQGPKLLIQFQNNGVVDDSQLPKDRFSAERLKGVDSTLKIQPAKLEDSAVYLCASSLQGALEGYTFGSGTRLTVV.

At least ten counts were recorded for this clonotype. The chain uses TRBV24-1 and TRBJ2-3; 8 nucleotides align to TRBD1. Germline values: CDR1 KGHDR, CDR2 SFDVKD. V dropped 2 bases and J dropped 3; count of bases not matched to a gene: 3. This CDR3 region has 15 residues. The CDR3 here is CATSDSRQGTDTQYF. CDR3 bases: TGTGCCACCAGTGATTCCCGACAGGGGACAGATACGCAGTATTTT.

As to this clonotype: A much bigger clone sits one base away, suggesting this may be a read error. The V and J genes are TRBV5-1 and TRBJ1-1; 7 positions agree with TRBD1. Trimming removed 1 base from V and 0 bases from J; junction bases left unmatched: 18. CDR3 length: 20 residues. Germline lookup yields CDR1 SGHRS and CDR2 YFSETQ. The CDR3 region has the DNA TGCGCCAGCAGCTTGACATACGTCGCGACAGGGCTACGATTGAACACTGAAGCTTTCTTT. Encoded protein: CASSLTYVATGLRLNTEAFF.

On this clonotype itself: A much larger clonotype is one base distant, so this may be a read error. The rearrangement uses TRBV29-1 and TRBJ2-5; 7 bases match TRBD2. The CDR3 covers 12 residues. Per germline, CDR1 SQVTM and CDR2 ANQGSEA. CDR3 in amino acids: CSVVGGVKTQHF. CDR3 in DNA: TGCAGCGTTGTGGGAGGGGTGAAGACCCAGCACTTC.

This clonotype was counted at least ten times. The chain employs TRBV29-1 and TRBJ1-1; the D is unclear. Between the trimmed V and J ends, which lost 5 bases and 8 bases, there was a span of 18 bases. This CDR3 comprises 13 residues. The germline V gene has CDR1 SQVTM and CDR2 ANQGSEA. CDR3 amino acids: CSVCWGETQEAFF. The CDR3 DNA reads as TGCAGCGTTTGCTGGGGAGAGACGCAAGAAGCTTTCTTT. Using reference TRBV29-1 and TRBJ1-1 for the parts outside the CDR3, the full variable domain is SAVISQKPSRDICQRGTSLTIQCQVDSQVTMMFWYRQQPGQSLTLIATANQGSEATYESGFVIDKFPISRPNLTFSTLTVSNMSPEDSSIYLCSVCWGETQEAFFGQGTRLTVV.

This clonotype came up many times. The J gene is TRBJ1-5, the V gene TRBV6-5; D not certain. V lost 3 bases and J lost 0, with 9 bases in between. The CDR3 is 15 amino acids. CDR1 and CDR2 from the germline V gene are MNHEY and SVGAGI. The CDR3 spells CASSYNANSNQPQHF. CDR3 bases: TGTGCCAGCAGTTATAATGCGAATAGCAATCAGCCCCAGCATTTT.

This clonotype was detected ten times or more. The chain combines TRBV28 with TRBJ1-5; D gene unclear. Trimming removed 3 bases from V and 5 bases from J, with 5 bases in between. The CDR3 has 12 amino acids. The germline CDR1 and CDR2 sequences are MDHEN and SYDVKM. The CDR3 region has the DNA TGTGCCAGCAGTTTGGTTGATCAGCCCCAGCATTTT. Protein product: CASSLVDQPQHF.

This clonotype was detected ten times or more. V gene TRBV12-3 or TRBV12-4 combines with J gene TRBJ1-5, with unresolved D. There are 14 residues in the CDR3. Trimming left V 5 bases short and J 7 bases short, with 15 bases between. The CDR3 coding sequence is TGTGCCAGCAGTCTTAAGGGTGATCTGCAGCCCCAGCATTTT. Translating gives CASSLKGDLQPQHF.

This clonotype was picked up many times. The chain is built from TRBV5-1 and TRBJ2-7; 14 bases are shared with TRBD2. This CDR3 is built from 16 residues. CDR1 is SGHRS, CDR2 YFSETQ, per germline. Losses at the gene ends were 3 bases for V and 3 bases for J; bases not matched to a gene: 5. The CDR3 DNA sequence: TGCGCCAGCAGCTCGGGACTAGCGGGAGTATACTACGAGCAGTACTTC. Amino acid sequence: CASSSGLAGVYYEQYF.

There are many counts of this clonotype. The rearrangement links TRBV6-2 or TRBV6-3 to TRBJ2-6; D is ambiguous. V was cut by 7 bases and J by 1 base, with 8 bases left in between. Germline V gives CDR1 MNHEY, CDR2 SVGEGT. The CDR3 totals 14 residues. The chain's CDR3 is CASTRDSGANVLTF. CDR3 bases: TGTGCCAGCACTAGAGATTCTGGGGCCAACGTCCTGACTTTC.

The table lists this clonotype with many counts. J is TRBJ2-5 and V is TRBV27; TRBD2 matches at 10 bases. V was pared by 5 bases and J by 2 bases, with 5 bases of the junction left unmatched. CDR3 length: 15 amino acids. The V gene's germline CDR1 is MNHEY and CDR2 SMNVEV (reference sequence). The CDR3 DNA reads TGTGCCAGCAGTCGGACTAGCGGAGGTCAAGAGACCCAGTACTTC. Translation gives CASSRTSGGQETQYF.

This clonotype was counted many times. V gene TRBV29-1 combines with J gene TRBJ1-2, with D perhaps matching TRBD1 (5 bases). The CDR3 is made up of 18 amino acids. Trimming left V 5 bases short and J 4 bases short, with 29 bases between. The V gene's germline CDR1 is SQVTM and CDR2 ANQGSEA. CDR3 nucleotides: TGCAGCGTTCTAAGGGGAGGGCAGACTGACGCTAAGTCCTATGGCTACACCTTC. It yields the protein CSVLRGGQTDAKSYGYTF. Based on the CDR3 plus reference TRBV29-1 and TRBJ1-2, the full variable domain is SAVISQKPSRDICQRGTSLTIQCQVDSQVTMMFWYRQQPGQSLTLIATANQGSEATYESGFVIDKFPISRPNLTFSTLTVSNMSPEDSSIYLCSVLRGGQTDAKSYGYTFGSGTRLTVV.

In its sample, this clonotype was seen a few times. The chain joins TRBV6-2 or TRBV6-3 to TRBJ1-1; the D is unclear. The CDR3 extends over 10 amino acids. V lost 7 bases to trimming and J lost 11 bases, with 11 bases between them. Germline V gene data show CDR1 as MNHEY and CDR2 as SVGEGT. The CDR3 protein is CASKGLEAFF. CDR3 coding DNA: TGTGCCAGCAAAGGGTTGGAGGCTTTCTTT.

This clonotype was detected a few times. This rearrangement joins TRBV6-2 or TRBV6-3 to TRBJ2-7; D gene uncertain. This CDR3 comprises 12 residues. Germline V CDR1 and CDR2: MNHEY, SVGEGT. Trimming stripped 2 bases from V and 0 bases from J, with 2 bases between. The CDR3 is CASSYSSYEQYF. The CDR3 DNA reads TGTGCCAGCAGTTACAGCTCCTACGAGCAGTACTTC.

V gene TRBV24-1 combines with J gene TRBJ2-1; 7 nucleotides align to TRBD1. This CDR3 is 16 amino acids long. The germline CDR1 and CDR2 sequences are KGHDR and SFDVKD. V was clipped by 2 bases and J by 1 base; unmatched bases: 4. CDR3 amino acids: CATSDSGQESYNEQFF. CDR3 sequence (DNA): TGTGCCACCAGTGATTCCGGACAGGAGTCCTACAATGAGCAGTTCTTC.

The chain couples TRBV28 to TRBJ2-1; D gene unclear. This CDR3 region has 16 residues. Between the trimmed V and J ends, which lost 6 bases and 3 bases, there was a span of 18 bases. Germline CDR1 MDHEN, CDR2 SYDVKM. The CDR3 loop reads CASSPLTQLIYNEQFF. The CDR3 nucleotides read TGTGCCAGCAGCCCCTTGACACAGCTAATCTACAATGAGCAGTTCTTC. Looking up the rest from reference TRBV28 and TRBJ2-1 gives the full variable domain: DVKVTQSSRYLVKRTGEKVFLECVQDMDHENMFWYRQDPGLGLRLIYFSYDVKMKEKGDIPEGYSVSREKKERFSLILESASTNQTSMYLCASSPLTQLIYNEQFFGPGTRLTVL.

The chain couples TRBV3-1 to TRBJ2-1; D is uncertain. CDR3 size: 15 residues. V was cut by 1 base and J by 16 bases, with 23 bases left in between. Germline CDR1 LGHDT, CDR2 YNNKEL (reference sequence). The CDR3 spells CASSQGLRNYNEQFF. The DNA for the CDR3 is TGTGCCAGCAGCCAAGGTTTGCGGAACTACAATGAACAATTCTTC.

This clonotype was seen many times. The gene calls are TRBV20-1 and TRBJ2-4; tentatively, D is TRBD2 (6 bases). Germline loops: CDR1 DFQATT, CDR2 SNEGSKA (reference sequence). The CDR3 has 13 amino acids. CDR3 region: CSAPSAPKNIQYF. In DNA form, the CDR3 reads TGCAGCGCTCCTAGCGCGCCCAAAAACATTCAGTACTTC.

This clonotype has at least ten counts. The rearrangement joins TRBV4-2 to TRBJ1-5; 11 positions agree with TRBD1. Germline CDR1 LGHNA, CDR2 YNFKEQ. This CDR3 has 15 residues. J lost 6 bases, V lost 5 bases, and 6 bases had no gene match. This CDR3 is CASSGDRGEIQPQHF. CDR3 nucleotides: TGTGCCAGCAGCGGGGACAGGGGGGAAATTCAGCCCCAGCATTTT.